The entry below gives a single T cell receptor beta chain sequence along with its context. This entry comes from a study of blood T cell repertoires in COVID-19. As for the study in general: T cells, B-cell-depleted T cells, or PBMCs provided the cDNA or gDNA that served as material.

Germline V gene data show CDR1 as SGHTA and CDR2 as FQGNSA. The CDR3 loop spans 17 amino acids. The V end lost 2 bases, the J end lost 6 bases, and 21 bases lay between the germline ends. Under the authors' procedure: Counts of nucleated cells, estimated from reference gene primer amplification, were obtained. This table comes from immunoSEQ multiplex PCR, and its TCRdb copy is limited to in-frame clones, with some not included. That table furnishes V, J and clone size, whereas the DNA furnished D and trimming. The sample consists of about 90,000 clones, less than 95% of them appearing once. The receptor was isolated from a man aged 50 to 59 with acute or convalescent COVID-19. Sequencing input: peripheral blood. The chain is built from TRBV7-2 and TRBJ2-3, with TRBD2 as a possible D gene (6 bases). CDR3 sequence: CASSLLGGGVGVDTQYF. In DNA, the CDR3 is TGTGCCAGCAGCTTACTTGGGGGAGGTGTCGGTGTTGATACGCAGTATTTT.